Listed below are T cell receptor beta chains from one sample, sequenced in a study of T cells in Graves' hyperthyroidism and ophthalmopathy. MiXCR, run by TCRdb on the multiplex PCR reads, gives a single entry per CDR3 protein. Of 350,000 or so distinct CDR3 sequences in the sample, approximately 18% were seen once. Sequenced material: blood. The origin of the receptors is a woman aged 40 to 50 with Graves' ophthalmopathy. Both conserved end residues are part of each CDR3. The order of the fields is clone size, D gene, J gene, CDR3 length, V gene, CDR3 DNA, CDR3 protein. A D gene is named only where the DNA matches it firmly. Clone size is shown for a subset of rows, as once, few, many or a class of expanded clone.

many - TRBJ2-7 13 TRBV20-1 TGCAGTGCCAGCCGGCATGGTGCCAACGAGCAGTACTTC CSASRHGANEQYF
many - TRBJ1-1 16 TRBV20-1 TGCAGTGCGAGATCAACAGGTGCCCCGCTGAACACTGAAGCTTTCTTT CSARSTGAPLNTEAFF
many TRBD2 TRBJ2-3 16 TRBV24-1 TGTGCCACCGGAGGGGGGAGCGGGAGGACCACAGATACGCAGTATTTT CATGGGSGRTTDTQYF
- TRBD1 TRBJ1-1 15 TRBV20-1 TGCAGTGCACTGTCCCGGGACAGGGTTGGCACTGAAGCTTTCTTT CSALSRDRVGTEAFF
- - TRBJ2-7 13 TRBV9 TGTGCCAGCAGCCCTAGTGGGGTCAACGAGCAGTACTTC CASSPSGVNEQYF
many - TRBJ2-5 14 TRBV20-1 TGCAGTGCTGCTAGGGGGGACAGCCAAGAGACCCAGTACTTC CSAARGDSQETQYF
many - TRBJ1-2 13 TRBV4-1 TGCGCCAGCAGCCAAGATACCAGCAATGGCTACACCTTC CASSQDTSNGYTF
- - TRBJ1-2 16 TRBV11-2 TGTGCCAGCAGCTATGGCGTCTCTACTTTACGATATGGCTACACCTTC CASSYGVSTLRYGYTF
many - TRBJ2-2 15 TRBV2 TGTGCCAGCAGCCGGACAGCGTTGAACACCGGGGAGCTGTTTTTT CASSRTALNTGELFF
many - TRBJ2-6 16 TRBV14 TGTGCCAGCAGCCAACCCTTTACCTCTGGGGCCAACGTCCTGACTTTC CASSQPFTSGANVLTF
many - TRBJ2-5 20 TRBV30 TGTGCCTGGAGCAAAGACCCAGCCGCCTGGCGCATCTTCGCCCTTGAGACCCAGTACTTC CAWSKDPAAWRIFALETQYF
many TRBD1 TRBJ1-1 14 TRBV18 TGTGCCAGCTCATTGACAGGGGGCATGACTGAAGCTTTCTTT CASSLTGGMTEAFF
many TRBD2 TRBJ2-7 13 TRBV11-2 TGTGCCAGCACCGAGCGGGAGGCCTACGAGCAGTACTTC CASTEREAYEQYF
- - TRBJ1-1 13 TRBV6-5 TGTTCCAGCAGTTACGGTGGGAACACTGAAGCTTTCTTT CSSSYGGNTEAFF
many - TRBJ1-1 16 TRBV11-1 TGTGCCAGCAGATCCCTGACAAGGTGGGACCTCGGTGAAGCTTTCTTT CASRSLTRWDLGEAFF
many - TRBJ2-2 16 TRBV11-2 TGTGCCAGCAGCTTAACCTACGAAGGGAACACCGGGGAGCTGTTTTTT CASSLTYEGNTGELFF
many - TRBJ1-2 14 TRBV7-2 TGTGCCAGCAGGCAGGGAGGGGTTAGCTATGGCTACACCTTC CASRQGGVSYGYTF
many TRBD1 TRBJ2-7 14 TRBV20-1 TGCAGTGCTAAGCCCCCACAGGGGGCCTACGAGCAGTACTTC CSAKPPQGAYEQYF
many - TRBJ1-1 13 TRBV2 TGTGCCAGCAGTGTTATTGGTAGCACTGAAGCTTTCTTT CASSVIGSTEAFF
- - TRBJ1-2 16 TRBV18 TGTGCCAGCTCACCTGTAGGGGTAGCTCTAATCGATGGCTACACCTTC CASSPVGVALIDGYTF
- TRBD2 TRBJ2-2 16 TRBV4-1 TGCGCCAGCAGCCAAGGGGAAGCGGGAGGGCCCGGGGAGCTGTTTTTT CASSQGEAGGPGELFF
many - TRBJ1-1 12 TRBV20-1 TGCAGTGCTAGCCCGGATAGGGCTGAAGCTTTCTTT CSASPDRAEAFF
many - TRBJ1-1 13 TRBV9 TGTGCCAGCAGCGTAGAGGGGTTCACTGAAGCTTTCTTT CASSVEGFTEAFF
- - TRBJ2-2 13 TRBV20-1 TGCAGTGCTAGATTGTCGGATACCGGGGAGCTGTCTTTT CSARLSDTGELSF
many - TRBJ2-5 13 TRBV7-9 TGTGCCAGCAGCCCATTACAGGGAGAGACCCAGTACTTC CASSPLQGETQYF
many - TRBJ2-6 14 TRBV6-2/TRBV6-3 TGTGCCAGCACGCAGAGCTCTGGGGCCAACGTCCTGACTTTC CASTQSSGANVLTF
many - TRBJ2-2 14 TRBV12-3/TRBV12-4 TGTGCCAGCAGTTTTCAGGGGCCAGGCGGGGAGCTGTTTTTT CASSFQGPGGELFF
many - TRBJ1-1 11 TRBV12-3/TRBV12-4 TGTGCCAGCAGTTTACAGGCGACAGCTTTCTTT CASSLQATAFF
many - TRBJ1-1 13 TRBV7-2 TGTGCCAGCAGCTTAGAGGGGGGGCTGGGAGCTTTCTTT CASSLEGGLGAFF
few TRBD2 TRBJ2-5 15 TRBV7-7 TGTGCTAGCAGCTTCCAGGCGGGAGGAGCGGAGACCCAGTACTTC CASSFQAGGAETQYF
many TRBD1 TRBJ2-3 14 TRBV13 TGTGCCAGCGCAGACAGGGAAAGCACAGATACGCAGTATTTT CASADRESTDTQYF
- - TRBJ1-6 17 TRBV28 TGTTCCAGCCAACGGGACACGGGGGCGCCCGGGCGGGCACCCCTCCACTTT CSSQRDTGAPGRAPLHF
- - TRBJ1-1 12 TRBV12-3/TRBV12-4 TGTGCCAGCAGACCTAGCGGGAGGGCGGCTTTCTTT CASRPSGRAAFF
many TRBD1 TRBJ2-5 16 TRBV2 TGTGCCAGCAATACCGGACAGGGTGGAGGTGGAGAGACCCAGTACTTC CASNTGQGGGGETQYF
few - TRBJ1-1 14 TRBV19 TGTGCCATCAAATGGGGGACCCGGAACACTGAAGCTTTCTTT CAIKWGTRNTEAFF
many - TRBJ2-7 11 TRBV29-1 TGCAGCGTTGTAGGGGGGCACGAGCAGTACTTC CSVVGGHEQYF
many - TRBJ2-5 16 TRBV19 TGTGCCAGTAGTGGATCCGGGCCCCGAGGCGGAGAGACCCAGTACTTC CASSGSGPRGGETQYF
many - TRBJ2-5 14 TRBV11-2 TGTGCCAGCAGCTTAGTTTGGGCCGAAGGGACCCAGTACTTC CASSLVWAEGTQYF
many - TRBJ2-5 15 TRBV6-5 TGTGCCAGCAGTTCCGGGTACAGGGATGCAGAGACCCAGTACTTC CASSSGYRDAETQYF
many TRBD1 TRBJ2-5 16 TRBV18 TGTGCCAGCTCACCTCTTGGGACAGGGGGCGCGGAGACCCAGTACTTC CASSPLGTGGAETQYF